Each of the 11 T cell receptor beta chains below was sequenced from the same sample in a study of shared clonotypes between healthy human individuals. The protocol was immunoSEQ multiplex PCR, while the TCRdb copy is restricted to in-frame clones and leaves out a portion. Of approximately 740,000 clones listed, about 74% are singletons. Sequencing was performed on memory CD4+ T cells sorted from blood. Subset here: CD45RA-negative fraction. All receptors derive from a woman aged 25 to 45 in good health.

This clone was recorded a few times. The CDR3: CASSFGGRTDTQYF. In DNA form, the CDR3 reads TGCGCCAGCAGCTTTGGGGGGCGCACAGATACGCAGTATTTT. The genes are TRBV5-1 and TRBJ2-3; D may be TRBD1 or TRBD2 (6 bases each). This CDR3 contains 14 residues. Germline CDR1 and CDR2: SGHRS and YFSETQ. V was pared by 2 bases and J by 1 base, with 8 bases between.

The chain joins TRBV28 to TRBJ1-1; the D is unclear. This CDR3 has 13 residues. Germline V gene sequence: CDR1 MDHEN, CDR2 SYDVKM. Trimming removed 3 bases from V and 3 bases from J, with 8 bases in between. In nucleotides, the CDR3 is TGTGCCAGCAGTTTTGTGTGGGACACTGAAGCTTTCTTT. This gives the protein CASSFVWDTEAFF.

The CDR3 region has the DNA TGTGCCAGCAGCTTAGGCAGTCAGGGGGGCACAGATACGCAGTATTTT. Amino acid sequence: CASSLGSQGGTDTQYF. The V gene is TRBV7-7, the J gene TRBJ2-3, with 7 bases matching TRBD1. Germline CDR1 reads SSHAT; CDR2 reads FNYEAQ (reference sequence). CDR3 length equals 16 residues. V was clipped by 1 base and J by 1 base; unmatched bases: 5.

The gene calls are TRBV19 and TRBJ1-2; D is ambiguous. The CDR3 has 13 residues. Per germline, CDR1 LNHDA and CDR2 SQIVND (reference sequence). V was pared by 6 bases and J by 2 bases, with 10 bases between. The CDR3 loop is CASRFGGNYGYTF. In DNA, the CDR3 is TGTGCCAGTAGGTTTGGAGGGAACTATGGCTACACCTTC.

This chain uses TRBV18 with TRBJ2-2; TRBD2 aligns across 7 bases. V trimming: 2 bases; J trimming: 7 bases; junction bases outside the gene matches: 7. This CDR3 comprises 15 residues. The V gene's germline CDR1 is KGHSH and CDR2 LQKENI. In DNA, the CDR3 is TGTGCCAGCTCACCAACTCAGCGGGAAAGCGGGGAGCTGTTTTTT. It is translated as CASSPTQRESGELFF. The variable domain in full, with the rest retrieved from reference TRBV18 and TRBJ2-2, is NAGVMQNPRHLVRRRGQEARLRCSPMKGHSHVYWYRQLPEEGLKFMVYLQKENIIDESGMPKERFSAEFPKEGPSILRIQQVVRGDSAAYFCASSPTQRESGELFFGEGSRLTVL.

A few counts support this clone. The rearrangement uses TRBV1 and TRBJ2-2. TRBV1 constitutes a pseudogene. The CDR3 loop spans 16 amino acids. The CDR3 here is CTPNRGRGRSTGELFF. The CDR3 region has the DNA TGCACCCCAAACCGGGGACGGGGTCGTAGCACCGGGGAGCTGTTTTTT.

The CDR3 DNA follows: TGTGCCAGCAGGCGTACGGGGAGCTCCTACGAGCAGTACTTC. Encoded protein: CASRRTGSSYEQYF. The chain employs TRBV11-2 and TRBJ2-5, with D possibly matching TRBD2 (5 bases). The J call may not be correct, given that the DNA end is closer to TRBJ2-7. The germline gives CDR1 SGHAT, CDR2 FQNNGV. The CDR3 spans 14 residues.

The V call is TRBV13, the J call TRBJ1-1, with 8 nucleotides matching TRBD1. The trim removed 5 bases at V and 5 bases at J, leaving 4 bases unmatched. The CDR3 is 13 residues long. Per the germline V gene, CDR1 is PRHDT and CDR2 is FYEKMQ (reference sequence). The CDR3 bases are TGTGCCAGCAGCGTTCACAGGGGGACTGAAGCTTTCTTT. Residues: CASSVHRGTEAFF.

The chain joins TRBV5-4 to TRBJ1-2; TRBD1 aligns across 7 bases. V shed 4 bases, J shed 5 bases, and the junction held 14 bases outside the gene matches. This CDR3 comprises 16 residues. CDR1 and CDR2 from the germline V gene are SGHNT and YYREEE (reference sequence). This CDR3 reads CASSRGGTGDLYGYTF. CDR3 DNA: TGTGCCAGCAGCCGGGGGGGAACAGGGGATTTATATGGCTACACCTTC.

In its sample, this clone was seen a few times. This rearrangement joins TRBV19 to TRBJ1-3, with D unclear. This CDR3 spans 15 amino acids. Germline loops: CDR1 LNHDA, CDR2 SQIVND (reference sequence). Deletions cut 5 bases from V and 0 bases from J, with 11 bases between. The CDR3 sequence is CASSDPRGSGNTIYF. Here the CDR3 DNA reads TGTGCCAGTAGTGACCCACGAGGCTCTGGAAACACCATATATTTT.

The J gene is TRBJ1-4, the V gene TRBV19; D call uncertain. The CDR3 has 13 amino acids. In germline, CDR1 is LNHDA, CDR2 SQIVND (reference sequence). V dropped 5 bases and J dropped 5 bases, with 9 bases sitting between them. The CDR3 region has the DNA TGTGCCAGTAGTCCCCAGGAGAATGAAAAACTGTTTTTT. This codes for CASSPQENEKLFF. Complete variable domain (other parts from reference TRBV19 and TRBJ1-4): DGGITQSPKYLFRKEGQNVTLSCEQNLNHDAMYWYRQDPGQGLRLIYYSQIVNDFQKGDIAEGYSVSREKKESFPLTVTSAQKNPTAFYLCASSPQENEKLFFGSGTQLSVL.